The 3 T cell receptor beta chains below were found in one sample sequenced in a study of CD8 T cells in Susac syndrome. The RNA input was about 0.45 to 1 ug, and it was reverse transcribed with random hexamers. TCRdb ran MiXCR on the immunoSEQ multiplex PCR reads and lists one entry per CDR3 protein. The table records about 150,000 distinct CDR3 sequences, over 85% of them present only once. Sequenced sample: CD4+ T cells from PBMCs. The receptor source for this set is a human donor with multiple sclerosis.

The chain uses TRBV4-3 and TRBJ2-1; maybe TRBD2 (6 bases). The germline V gene has CDR1 LGHNA and CDR2 YSLEER. V was clipped by 0 bases and J by 13 bases, with 13 bases between them. CDR3 length: 13 residues. CDR3 sequence reads: CASSQELALTQFF. The CDR3 DNA is TGCGCCAGCAGCCAAGAACTAGCACTGACACAGTTCTTC.

V gene TRBV5-1 combines with J gene TRBJ1-1, with D maybe TRBD1 (6 bases). The V end lost 0 bases, the J end lost 0 bases, and 21 bases lay between the germline ends. This CDR3 is 19 amino acids long. CDR1 and CDR2 (germline): SGHRS, YFSETQ. CDR3 in DNA: TGCGCCAGCAGCTTGGAGGCAGGACAGCCGACCCTCATGAACACTGAAGCTTTCTTT. Protein: CASSLEAGQPTLMNTEAFF.

The chain has TRBV28 and TRBJ1-2, with 7 bases matching TRBD1. CDR1 and CDR2 (germline): MDHEN, SYDVKM. The CDR3 has 13 residues. The J segment lost 8 bases and the V segment lost 6 bases, leaving 9 bases of the junction unmatched. Written as DNA, the CDR3 is TGTGCCAGCAGCCCGGACAGGTTAATAGGCTACACCTTC. It encodes CASSPDRLIGYTF.